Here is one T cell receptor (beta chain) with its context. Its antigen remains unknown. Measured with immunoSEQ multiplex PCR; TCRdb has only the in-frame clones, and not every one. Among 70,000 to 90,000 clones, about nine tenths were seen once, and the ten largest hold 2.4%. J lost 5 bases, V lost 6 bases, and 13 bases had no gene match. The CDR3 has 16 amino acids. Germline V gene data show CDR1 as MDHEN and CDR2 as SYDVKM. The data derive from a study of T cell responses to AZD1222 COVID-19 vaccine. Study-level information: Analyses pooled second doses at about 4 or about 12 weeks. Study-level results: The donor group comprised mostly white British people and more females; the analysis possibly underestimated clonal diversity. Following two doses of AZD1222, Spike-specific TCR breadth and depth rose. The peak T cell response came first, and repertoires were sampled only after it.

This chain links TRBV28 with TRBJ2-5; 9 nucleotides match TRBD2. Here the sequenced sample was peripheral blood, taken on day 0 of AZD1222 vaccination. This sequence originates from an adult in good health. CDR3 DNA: TGTGCCAGCAGGCCTTGGGTAGCGGGAGTTGGTGAGACCCAGTACTTC. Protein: CASRPWVAGVGETQYF.